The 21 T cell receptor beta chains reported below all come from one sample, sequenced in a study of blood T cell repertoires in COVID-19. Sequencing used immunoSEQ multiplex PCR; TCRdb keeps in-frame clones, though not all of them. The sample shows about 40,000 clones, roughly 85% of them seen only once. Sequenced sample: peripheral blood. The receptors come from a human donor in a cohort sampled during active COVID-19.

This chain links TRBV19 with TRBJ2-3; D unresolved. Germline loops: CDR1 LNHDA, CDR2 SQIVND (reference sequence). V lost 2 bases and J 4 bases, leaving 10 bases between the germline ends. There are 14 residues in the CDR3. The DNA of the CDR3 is TGTGCCAGTAGTATACCACAGTCCCCAGATACGCAGTATTTT. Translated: CASSIPQSPDTQYF.

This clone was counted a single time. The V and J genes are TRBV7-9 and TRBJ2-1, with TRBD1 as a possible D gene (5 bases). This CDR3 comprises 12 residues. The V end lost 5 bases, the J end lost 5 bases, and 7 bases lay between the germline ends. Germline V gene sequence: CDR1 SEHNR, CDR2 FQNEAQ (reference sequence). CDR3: CASSARDNEQFF. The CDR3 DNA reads TGTGCCAGCAGCGCCAGGGACAATGAGCAGTTCTTC.

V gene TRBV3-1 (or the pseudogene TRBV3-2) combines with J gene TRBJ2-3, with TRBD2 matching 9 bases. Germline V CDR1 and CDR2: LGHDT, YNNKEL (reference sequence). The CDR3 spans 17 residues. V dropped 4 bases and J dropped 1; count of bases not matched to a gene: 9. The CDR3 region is CASSPLGLAGRTDTQYF. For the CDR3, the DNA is TGTGCCAGCAGCCCCCTAGGGCTAGCGGGGCGCACAGATACGCAGTATTTT.

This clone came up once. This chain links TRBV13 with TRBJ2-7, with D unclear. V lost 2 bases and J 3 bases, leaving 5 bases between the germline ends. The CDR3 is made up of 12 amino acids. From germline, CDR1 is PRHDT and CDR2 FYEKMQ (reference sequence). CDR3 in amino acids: CASSLKSYEQYF. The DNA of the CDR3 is TGTGCCAGCAGCTTAAAGAGCTACGAGCAGTACTTC.

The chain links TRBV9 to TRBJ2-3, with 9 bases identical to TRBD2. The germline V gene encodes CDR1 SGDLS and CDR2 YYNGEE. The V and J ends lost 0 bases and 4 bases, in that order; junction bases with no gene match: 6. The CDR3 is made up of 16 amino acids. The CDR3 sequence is CASSVAAGGRSDTQYF. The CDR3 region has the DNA TGTGCCAGCAGCGTAGCTGCGGGGGGGCGGTCAGATACGCAGTATTTT. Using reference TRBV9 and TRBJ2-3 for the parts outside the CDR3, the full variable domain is DSGVTQTPKHLITATGQRVTLRCSPRSGDLSVYWYQQSLDQGLQFLIQYYNGEERAKGNILERFSAQQFPDLHSELNLSSLELGDSALYFCASSVAAGGRSDTQYFGPGTRLTVL.

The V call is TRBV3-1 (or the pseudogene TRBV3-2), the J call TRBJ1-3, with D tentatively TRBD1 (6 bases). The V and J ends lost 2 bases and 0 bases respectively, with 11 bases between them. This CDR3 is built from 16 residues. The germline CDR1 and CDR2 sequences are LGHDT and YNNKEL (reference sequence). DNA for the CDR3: TGTGCCAGCAGCCAAAACAGGGCGGGCTCTGGAAACACCATATATTTT. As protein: CASSQNRAGSGNTIYF.

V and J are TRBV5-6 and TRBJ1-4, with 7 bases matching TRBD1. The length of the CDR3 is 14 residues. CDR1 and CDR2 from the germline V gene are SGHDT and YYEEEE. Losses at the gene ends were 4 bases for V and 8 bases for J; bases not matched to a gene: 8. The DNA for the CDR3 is TGTGCCAGCAGCCAAGACAGGGCGGACGAAAAACTGTTTTTT. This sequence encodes CASSQDRADEKLFF. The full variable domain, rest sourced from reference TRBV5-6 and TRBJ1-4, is DAGVTQSPTHLIKTRGQQVTLRCSPKSGHDTVSWYQQALGQGPQFIFQYYEEEERQRGNFPDRFSGHQFPNYSSELNVNALLLGDSALYLCASSQDRADEKLFFGSGTQLSVL.

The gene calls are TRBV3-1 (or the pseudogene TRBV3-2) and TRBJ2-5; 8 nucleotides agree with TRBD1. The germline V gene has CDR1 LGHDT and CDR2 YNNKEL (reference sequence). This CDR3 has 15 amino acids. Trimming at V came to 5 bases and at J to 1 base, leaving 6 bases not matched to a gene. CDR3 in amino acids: CASSRMTGAQETQYF. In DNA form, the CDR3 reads TGTGCCAGCAGCAGGATGACAGGGGCCCAAGAGACCCAGTACTTC.

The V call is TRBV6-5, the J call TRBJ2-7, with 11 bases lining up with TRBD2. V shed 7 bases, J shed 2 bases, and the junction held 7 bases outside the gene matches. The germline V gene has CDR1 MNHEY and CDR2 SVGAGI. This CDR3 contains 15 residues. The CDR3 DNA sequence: TGTGCCAGCAACCCCCTAGCGGGGGGCACCTACGAGCAGTACTTC. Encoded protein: CASNPLAGGTYEQYF.

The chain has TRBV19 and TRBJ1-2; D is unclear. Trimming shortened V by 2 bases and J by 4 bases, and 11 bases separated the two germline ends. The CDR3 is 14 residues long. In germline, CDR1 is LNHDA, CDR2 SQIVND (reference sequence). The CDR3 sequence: CASSIRSGSYGYTF. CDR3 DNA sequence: TGTGCCAGTAGTATAAGGAGCGGGAGCTATGGCTACACCTTC.

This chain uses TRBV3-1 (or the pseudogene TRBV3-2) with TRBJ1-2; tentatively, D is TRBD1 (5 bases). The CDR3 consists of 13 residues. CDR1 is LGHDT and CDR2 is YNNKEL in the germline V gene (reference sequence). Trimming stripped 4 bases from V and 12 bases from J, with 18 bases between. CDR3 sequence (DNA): TGTGCCAGCAGCCCTCCGACAGTAACCTGGCACACCTTC. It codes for CASSPPTVTWHTF.

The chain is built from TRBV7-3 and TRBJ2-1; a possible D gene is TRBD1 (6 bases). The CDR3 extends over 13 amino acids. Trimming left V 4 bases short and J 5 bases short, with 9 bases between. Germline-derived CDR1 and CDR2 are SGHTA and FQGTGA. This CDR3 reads CASSSRQDNEQFF. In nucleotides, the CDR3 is TGTGCCAGCAGCTCCCGACAGGACAATGAGCAGTTCTTC. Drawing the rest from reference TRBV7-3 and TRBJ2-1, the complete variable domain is GAGVSQTPSNKVTEKGKYVELRCDPISGHTALYWYRQSLGQGPEFLIYFQGTGAADDSGLPNDRFFAVRPEGSVSTLKIQRTERGDSAVYLCASSSRQDNEQFFGPGTRLTVL.

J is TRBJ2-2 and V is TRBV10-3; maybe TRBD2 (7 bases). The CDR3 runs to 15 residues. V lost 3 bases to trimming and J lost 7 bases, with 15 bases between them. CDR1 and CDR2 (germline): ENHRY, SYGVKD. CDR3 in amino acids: CAISDPGGPSGELFF. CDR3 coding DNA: TGTGCCATCAGTGACCCCGGGGGGCCCAGCGGGGAGCTGTTTTTT.

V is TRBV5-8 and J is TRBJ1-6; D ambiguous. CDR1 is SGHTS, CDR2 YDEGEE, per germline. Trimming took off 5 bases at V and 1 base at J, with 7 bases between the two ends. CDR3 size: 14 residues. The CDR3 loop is CASRRRSYNSPLHF. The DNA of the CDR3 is TGTGCCAGCAGAAGGCGGTCCTATAATTCACCCCTCCACTTT. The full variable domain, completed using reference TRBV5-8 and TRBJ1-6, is EAGVTQSPTHLIKTRGQQATLRCSPISGHTSVYWYQQALGLGLQFLLWYDEGEERNRGNFPPRFSGRQFPNYSSELNVNALELEDSALYLCASRRRSYNSPLHFGNGTRLTVT.

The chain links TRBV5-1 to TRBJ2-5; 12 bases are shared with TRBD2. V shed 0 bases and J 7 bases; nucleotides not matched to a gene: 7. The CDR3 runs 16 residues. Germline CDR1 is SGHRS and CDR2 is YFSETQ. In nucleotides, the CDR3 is TGCGCCAGCAGCTTGGATGTGGCTAGCGGGGGGGCGACCCAGTACTTC. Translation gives CASSLDVASGGATQYF.

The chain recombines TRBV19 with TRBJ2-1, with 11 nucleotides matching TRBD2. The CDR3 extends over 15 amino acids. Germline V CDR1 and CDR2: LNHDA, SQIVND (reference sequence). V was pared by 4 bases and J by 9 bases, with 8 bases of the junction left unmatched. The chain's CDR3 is CASSTTSGGGAEQFF. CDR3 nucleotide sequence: TGTGCCAGTAGTACAACTAGCGGGGGAGGTGCTGAGCAGTTCTTC.

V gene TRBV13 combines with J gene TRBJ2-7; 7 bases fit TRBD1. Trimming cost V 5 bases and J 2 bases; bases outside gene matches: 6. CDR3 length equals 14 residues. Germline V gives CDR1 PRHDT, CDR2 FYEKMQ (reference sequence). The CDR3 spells CASSLRDRTYEQYF. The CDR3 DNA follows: TGTGCCAGCAGCCTACGGGACAGAACCTACGAGCAGTACTTC.

The CDR3 protein is CAGGGGSNEKLFF. CDR3 nucleotide sequence: TGTGCCGGGGGAGGGGGATCTAATGAAAAACTGTTTTTT. The chain has TRBV12-3 or TRBV12-4 and TRBJ1-4; the D gene is possibly TRBD1 (6 bases). The CDR3 extends over 13 amino acids. V shed 11 bases and J shed 3 bases, with 13 bases lying between them.

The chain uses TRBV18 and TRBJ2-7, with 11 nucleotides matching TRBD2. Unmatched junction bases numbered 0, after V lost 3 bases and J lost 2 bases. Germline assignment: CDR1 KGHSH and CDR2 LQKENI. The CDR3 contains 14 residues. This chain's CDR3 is CASSPSGGAYEQYF. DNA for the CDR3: TGTGCCAGCTCACCTAGCGGGGGGGCCTACGAGCAGTACTTC.

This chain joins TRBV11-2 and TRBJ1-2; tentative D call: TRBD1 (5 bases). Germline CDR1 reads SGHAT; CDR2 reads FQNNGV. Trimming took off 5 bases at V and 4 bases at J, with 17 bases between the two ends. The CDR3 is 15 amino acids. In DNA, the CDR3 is TGTGCCAGCAGCCCCGGTGTGGTCGGGGGCTATGGCTACACCTTC. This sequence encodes CASSPGVVGGYGYTF.

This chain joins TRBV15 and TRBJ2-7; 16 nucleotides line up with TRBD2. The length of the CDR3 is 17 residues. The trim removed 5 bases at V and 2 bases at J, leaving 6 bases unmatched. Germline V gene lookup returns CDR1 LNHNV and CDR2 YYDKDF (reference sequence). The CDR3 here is CATSGGLAGGPAYEQYF. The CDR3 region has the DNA TGTGCCACCAGCGGGGGACTAGCGGGGGGGCCCGCCTACGAGCAGTACTTC.